This T cell receptor beta chain was observed in a study of T cell responses to AZD1222 COVID-19 vaccine. Looking at the study overall: Researchers grouped second doses given at about 4 or about 12 weeks into one pool.

The CDR3 totals 15 residues. Trimming left V 7 bases short and J 8 bases short, with 23 bases between. Per the germline V gene, CDR1 is SGHTA and CDR2 is FQGNSA. Of note for this clone: What it recognizes is unknown.

Study-wide points: Nearly half of unique spike-specific TCRs reportedly avoided B.1.351 and B.1.1.7 mutated regions.

Assay used: immunoSEQ multiplex PCR; TCRdb lists only in-frame clones, some missing. The repertoire holds 95,000 to 150,000 clones, with 80% to 90% as singletons. The clonotype was recovered from an adult in good health. The chain recombines TRBV7-2 with TRBJ1-2; no reliable D call. The specimen comprised peripheral blood, sampled on day 0 of AZD1222 vaccination. As DNA, the CDR3 is TGTGCCAGCACCTCATTGAGGGCGGCAATGAGAGGCTACACCTTC. This sequence encodes CASTSLRAAMRGYTF.